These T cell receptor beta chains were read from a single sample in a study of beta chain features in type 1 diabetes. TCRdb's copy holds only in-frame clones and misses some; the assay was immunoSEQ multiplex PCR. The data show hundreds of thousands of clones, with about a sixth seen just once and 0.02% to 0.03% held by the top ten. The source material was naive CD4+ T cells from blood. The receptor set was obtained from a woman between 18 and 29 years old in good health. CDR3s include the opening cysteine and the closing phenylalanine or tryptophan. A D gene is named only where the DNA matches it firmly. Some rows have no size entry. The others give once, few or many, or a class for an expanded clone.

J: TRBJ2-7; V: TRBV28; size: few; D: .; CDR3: CASTPAPGSSYEQYF; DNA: TGTGCCAGCACCCCAGCCCCAGGGAGCTCCTACGAGCAGTACTTC
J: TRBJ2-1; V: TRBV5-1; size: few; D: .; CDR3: CASSFPGVWFENEQFF; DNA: TGCGCCAGCAGCTTTCCGGGAGTCTGGTTTGAAAATGAGCAGTTCTTC
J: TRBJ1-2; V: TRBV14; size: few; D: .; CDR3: CASSQDGGRFYGYTF; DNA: TGTGCCAGCAGCCAAGACGGCGGAAGGTTCTATGGCTACACCTTC
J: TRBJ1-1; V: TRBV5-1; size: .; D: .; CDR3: CASSPGRMNTEAFF; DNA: TGCGCCAGCAGCCCGGGACGTATGAACACTGAAGCTTTCTTT
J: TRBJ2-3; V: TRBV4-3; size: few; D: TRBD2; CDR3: CASSQDVGTSGMGDTQYF; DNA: TGCGCCAGCAGCCAAGACGTAGGAACTAGCGGGATGGGCGATACGCAGTATTTT
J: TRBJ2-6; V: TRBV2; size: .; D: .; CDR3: CASSDLHSGANVLTF; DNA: TGTGCCAGCAGTGATCTGCACTCTGGGGCCAACGTCCTGACTTTC
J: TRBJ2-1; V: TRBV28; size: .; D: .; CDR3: CASSLMGYNEQFF; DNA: TGTGCCAGCAGTTTAATGGGCTACAATGAGCAGTTCTTC
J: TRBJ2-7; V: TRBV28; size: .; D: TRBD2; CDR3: CASSPGGRGYEQYF; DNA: TGTGCCAGCAGTCCGGGAGGGAGAGGATACGAGCAGTACTTC
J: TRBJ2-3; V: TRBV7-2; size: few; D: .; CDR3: CASSLGSIDTQYF; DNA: TGTGCCAGCAGCTTAGGTAGCATAGATACGCAGTATTTT
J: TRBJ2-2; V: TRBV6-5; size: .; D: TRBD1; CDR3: CASSRTGGNTGELFF; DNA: TGTGCCAGCAGCCGGACAGGGGGTAACACCGGGGAGCTGTTTTTT
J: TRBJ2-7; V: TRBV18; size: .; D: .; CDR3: CASSPPAREYF; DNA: TGTGCCAGCTCACCGCCAGCCCGAGAGTACTTC
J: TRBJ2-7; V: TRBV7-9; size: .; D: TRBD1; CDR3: CASSRTGAAYEQYF; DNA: TGTGCCAGCAGCCGGACAGGGGCAGCCTACGAGCAGTACTTC
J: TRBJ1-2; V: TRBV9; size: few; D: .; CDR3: CASSVLSGVGYTF; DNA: TGTGCCAGCAGCGTACTTAGCGGGGTTGGCTACACCTTC